This T cell receptor (beta chain) derives from a study of shared clonotypes between healthy human individuals. V was trimmed by 3 bases and J by 0 bases, leaving 9 bases between them. CDR1 is SGHRS, CDR2 YFSETQ, per germline. The CDR3 length is 14 residues. A CD45RA-negative memory subset and a CD45RA+ naive subset were separated from the CD4+ cells. Profiling relied on immunoSEQ multiplex PCR, and the TCRdb table lists in-frame clones only, not all of them. Found here are fewer than 2.5 million clones, approximately 93% of them singletons; the top ten hold 0.36%. The TCR originated in a man younger than 30 in good health. Some clones in this sample may be carry-over from other donors' samples. Sequenced input: naive CD4+ T cells from PBMCs. Indicated subset: CD45RA+ positively selected. This chain connects TRBV5-1 to TRBJ1-1; D not certain. The CDR3 DNA reads as TGCGCCAGCAGCTATGGAGGCCTGAACACTGAAGCTTTCTTT. Translated, it gives CASSYGGLNTEAFF.